One and the same sample provided the 26 T cell receptor beta chains below, sequenced in a study of shared clonotypes between healthy human individuals. The method was immunoSEQ multiplex PCR; TCRdb's version includes in-frame clones alone and lacks a portion of them. The sample has roughly 1,000,000 clones; more than 75% are singletons. Sequencing was done on a sample of memory CD4+ T cells from PBMCs. Stated subset: CD45RA-negative fraction. All receptors come from a young man in good health. Some clones in this sample may be carry-over from other donors' samples.

This clone was picked up a small number of times. CDR3 loop: CASSTPGGYEQYF. CDR3 nucleotides: TGTGCCAGCAGCACACCCGGGGGCTACGAGCAGTACTTC. The chain is built from TRBV7-6 and TRBJ2-7; tentatively, D is TRBD2 (6 bases). Trimming took off 5 bases at V and 3 bases at J, with 11 bases between the two ends. CDR1 is SGHVS and CDR2 is FNYEAQ in the germline V gene. The CDR3 extends over 13 amino acids. Drawing the rest from reference TRBV7-6 and TRBJ2-7, the complete variable domain is GAGVSQSPRYKVTKRGQDVALRCDPISGHVSLYWYRQALGQGPEFLTYFNYEAQQDKSGLPNDRFSAERPEGSISTLTIQRTEQRDSAMYRCASSTPGGYEQYFGPGTRLTVT.

This chain joins TRBV6-5 and TRBJ2-3, with 8 bases identical to TRBD2. With 5 bases clipped from V and 3 bases from J, the junction kept 7 bases outside the gene matches. Germline V lookup: CDR1 MNHEY, CDR2 SVGAGI. The CDR3 consists of 15 residues. CDR3 nucleotides: TGTGCCAGCAGTCATCGGCGGGAGGTTACAGATACGCAGTATTTT. Encoded protein: CASSHRREVTDTQYF.

This clone is a singleton in its sample. V gene TRBV7-8 combines with J gene TRBJ2-3; 8 nucleotides line up with TRBD2. CDR1 and CDR2 from the germline V gene are SGHVS and FQNEAQ. The CDR3 covers 17 residues. The trim removed 0 bases at V and 2 bases at J, leaving 7 bases unmatched. The CDR3 coding sequence is TGTGCCAGCAGCTTAGCCCCAGCGGGGGCTTTCACAGATACGCAGTATTTT. It specifies CASSLAPAGAFTDTQYF.

This sequence joins TRBV6-5 and TRBJ2-1; D uncertain. V lost 2 bases and J 9 bases, leaving 11 bases between the germline ends. Germline V lookup: CDR1 MNHEY, CDR2 SVGAGI. The CDR3 is made up of 13 amino acids. As DNA, the CDR3 is TGTGCCAGCAGTTACCCCGGTCGGAGTGAGCAGTTCTTC. Protein product: CASSYPGRSEQFF.

The V call is TRBV27, the J call TRBJ2-5; TRBD2 might be the D (6 bases). The germline CDR1 and CDR2 sequences are MNHEY and SMNVEV (reference sequence). The CDR3 contains 13 residues. The germline V and J ends were trimmed by 5 bases and 8 bases, with 15 bases remaining between them. CDR3 coding DNA: TGTGCCAGCAGTGAGGTGGGGGGAGGAACCCAGTACTTC. Residues: CASSEVGGGTQYF.

This clone appeared once. The J gene is TRBJ2-1, the V gene TRBV11-2, with TRBD1 matching over 9 bases. The CDR3 runs to 19 residues. Looked up from germline, CDR1 is SGHAT and CDR2 is FQNNGV. V gave up 4 bases and J gave up 2 bases; unmatched junction bases: 15. The CDR3 protein is CASSSRTGEAGRTYNEQFF. As DNA, the CDR3 is TGTGCCAGCAGCTCGAGGACAGGGGAAGCCGGGAGAACCTACAATGAGCAGTTCTTC.

The rearrangement uses TRBV6-5 and TRBJ1-2; TRBD1 matches 11 bases. Germline lookup yields CDR1 MNHEY and CDR2 SVGAGI. The CDR3 has 16 amino acids. The V segment lost 0 bases and the J segment 5 bases; nucleotides outside the gene matches: 5. CDR3 residues: CASSYSRTGGSYGYTF. The CDR3 DNA sequence: TGTGCCAGCAGTTACTCCCGGACAGGGGGCAGTTATGGCTACACCTTC.

The sample holds a few counts of this clone. V and J are TRBV7-2 and TRBJ2-7; D is perhaps TRBD2 (6 bases). The CDR3 runs 13 residues. Trimming took 4 bases from V and 4 from J, leaving 11 bases between them. Germline CDR1 is SGHTA and CDR2 is FQGNSA. The CDR3 is CASSSGGSYEQYF. The CDR3 DNA reads as TGTGCCAGCAGCTCTGGAGGGAGTTACGAGCAGTACTTC.

The V call is TRBV5-4, the J call TRBJ2-5; D call uncertain. Per germline, CDR1 SGHNT and CDR2 YYREEE (reference sequence). CDR3 length: 12 amino acids. V was cut by 4 bases and J by 5 bases, with 9 bases left in between. The CDR3 nucleotides read TGTGCCAGCAGCCGAACCCCTGAGACCCAGTACTTC. Protein product: CASSRTPETQYF. The complete variable domain, with remaining parts taken from reference TRBV5-4 and TRBJ2-5, reads ETGVTQSPTHLIKTRGQQVTLRCSSQSGHNTVSWYQQALGQGPQFIFQYYREEENGRGNFPPRFSGLQFPNYSSELNVNALELDDSALYLCASSRTPETQYFGPGTRLLVL.

This chain uses TRBV27 with TRBJ2-2; the D gene is possibly TRBD2 (5 bases). Trimming left V 5 bases short and J 3 bases short, with 13 bases between. This CDR3 is 15 amino acids long. Germline V lookup: CDR1 MNHEY, CDR2 SMNVEV (reference sequence). This CDR3 is CASSPSPSYTGELFF. DNA for the CDR3: TGTGCCAGCAGTCCGTCCCCTAGCTACACCGGGGAGCTGTTTTTT.

The V call is TRBV5-1, the J call TRBJ2-1; D gene uncertain. CDR1 and CDR2 (germline): SGHRS, YFSETQ. Trimming removed 0 bases from V and 0 bases from J, with 7 bases in between. The CDR3 has 15 amino acids. This CDR3 reads CASSLGRSSYNEQFF. The CDR3 DNA reads as TGCGCCAGCAGCTTGGGTAGGAGCTCCTACAATGAGCAGTTCTTC. Together with reference TRBV5-1 and TRBJ2-1, the CDR3 gives the full variable domain: KAGVTQTPRYLIKTRGQQVTLSCSPISGHRSVSWYQQTPGQGLQFLFEYFSETQRNKGNFPGRFSGRQFSNSRSEMNVSTLELGDSALYLCASSLGRSSYNEQFFGPGTRLTVL.

The chain recombines TRBV9 with TRBJ2-3; possibly TRBD1 for D (6 bases). CDR1 SGDLS and CDR2 YYNGEE come from the germline V gene. This CDR3 spans 17 amino acids. Trimming pared 0 bases from V and 0 bases from J, leaving 14 bases between. The CDR3 protein is CASSVGGRGSSTDTQYF. Here the CDR3 DNA reads TGTGCCAGCAGCGTAGGGGGGCGTGGGTCCAGCACAGATACGCAGTATTTT. Full variable domain (missing parts from reference TRBV9 and TRBJ2-3): DSGVTQTPKHLITATGQRVTLRCSPRSGDLSVYWYQQSLDQGLQFLIQYYNGEERAKGNILERFSAQQFPDLHSELNLSSLELGDSALYFCASSVGGRGSSTDTQYFGPGTRLTVL.

V gene TRBV7-3 combines with J gene TRBJ1-1, with D perhaps TRBD1 (6 bases). V was cut by 4 bases and J by 10 bases, with 10 bases left in between. This CDR3 has 11 amino acids. Germline assignment: CDR1 SGHTA and CDR2 FQGTGA. The CDR3 loop is CASSSTGIAFF. The CDR3 DNA reads as TGTGCCAGCAGCTCCACAGGGATAGCTTTCTTT.

The chain combines TRBV5-4 with TRBJ1-2; no firm D call. Trimming stripped 1 base from V and 2 bases from J, with 12 bases between. Germline V gives CDR1 SGHNT, CDR2 YYREEE (reference sequence). This CDR3 is 15 amino acids long. CDR3 coding DNA: TGTGCCAGCAGCTTGATCCACGAGGGCAACTATGGCTACACCTTC. Translation: CASSLIHEGNYGYTF.

This sequence joins TRBV6-5 and TRBJ2-2; TRBD2 matches at 7 bases. V trimming: 4 bases; J trimming: 6 bases; junction bases outside the gene matches: 11. The CDR3 has 16 residues. From germline, CDR1 is MNHEY and CDR2 SVGAGI. CDR3 in DNA: TGTGCCAGCAGTTCTTCCGGGACTACCACCGCCGGGGAGCTGTTTTTT. Translation gives CASSSSGTTTAGELFF.

The V call is TRBV9, the J call TRBJ2-7, with D possibly being TRBD1 or TRBD2 (6 bases each). The germline V gene has CDR1 SGDLS and CDR2 YYNGEE. Deletions cut 4 bases from V and 7 bases from J, with 15 bases between. The CDR3 is made up of 13 amino acids. The CDR3 bases are TGTGCCAGCAGCATCGGGGGCGTGGGGGAGCAGTACTTC. It specifies CASSIGGVGEQYF. The whole variable domain, remainder taken from reference TRBV9 and TRBJ2-7, is DSGVTQTPKHLITATGQRVTLRCSPRSGDLSVYWYQQSLDQGLQFLIQYYNGEERAKGNILERFSAQQFPDLHSELNLSSLELGDSALYFCASSIGGVGEQYFGPGTRLTVT.

The CDR3 DNA follows: TGTGCCAGCAGTTCGACGGGACAGACGAACACTGAAGCTTTCTTT. Its translation is CASSSTGQTNTEAFF. V usage is TRBV27 and J usage is TRBJ1-1; 7 bases map to TRBD1. The CDR3 is 15 amino acids. CDR1 and CDR2 from the germline V gene are MNHEY and SMNVEV (reference sequence). J gave up 1 base and V 4 bases, and 6 bases lay outside the gene matches.

The chain carries TRBV5-4 and TRBJ2-1; D gene ambiguous. Germline V gene data show CDR1 as SGHNT and CDR2 as YYREEE (reference sequence). The CDR3 is 15 amino acids. The V gene lost 7 bases and the J gene lost 3 bases, with 17 bases spanning the gap. The CDR3 DNA sequence: TGTGCCAGCGGATACCGGGTCCCCGACTACAATGAGCAGTTCTTC. The encoded protein is CASGYRVPDYNEQFF.

V gene TRBV28 combines with J gene TRBJ1-1; D is uncertain. Germline lookup yields CDR1 MDHEN and CDR2 SYDVKM. V was shortened by 7 bases and J by 1 base, with 10 bases between the two germline ends. The CDR3 spans 13 residues. CDR3 sequence (DNA): TGTGCCAGCATCCCAAGGAGGAACACTGAAGCTTTCTTT. It encodes CASIPRRNTEAFF.

The chain links TRBV5-6 to TRBJ2-5, with 9 bases that match TRBD2. V lost 0 bases to trimming and J lost 5 bases; unmatched junction nucleotides: 8. The CDR3 is 16 amino acids. The germline CDR1 and CDR2 sequences are SGHDT and YYEEEE. The CDR3: CASSLGYGAGGETQYF. The CDR3 nucleotides read TGTGCCAGCAGCTTGGGGTATGGAGCGGGAGGCGAGACCCAGTACTTC. The full variable domain, in which reference TRBV5-6 and TRBJ2-5 provide the parts outside the CDR3, is DAGVTQSPTHLIKTRGQQVTLRCSPKSGHDTVSWYQQALGQGPQFIFQYYEEEERQRGNFPDRFSGHQFPNYSSELNVNALLLGDSALYLCASSLGYGAGGETQYFGPGTRLLVL.

DNA of the CDR3: TGTGCCAGCAGTTTACAGGCGGAGTCCACAGATACGCAGTATTTT. Translated: CASSLQAESTDTQYF. This sequence joins TRBV27 and TRBJ2-3; no firm D call. Trimming removed 2 bases from V and 2 bases from J, with 11 bases in between. CDR3 length: 15 amino acids. The germline V gene has CDR1 MNHEY and CDR2 SMNVEV (reference sequence).

The table lists this clone with a count of one. The chain has TRBV12-2 and TRBJ2-1; TRBD2, the table's D call, was not compared with the DNA. TRBV12-2 is deemed a pseudogene. The CDR3 spans 14 residues. CDR3 sequence (DNA): TGTGCAAGTCGCTTAGGGAGTCGGGGGAATGAGCAGTTCTTC. This translates into CASRLGSRGNEQFF.

V and J are TRBV11-2 and TRBJ2-7; 10 nucleotides align to TRBD2. Per the germline V gene, CDR1 is SGHAT and CDR2 is FQNNGV. Unmatched junction bases numbered 6, after V lost 4 bases and J lost 3 bases. There are 15 residues in the CDR3. The CDR3 nucleotides read TGTGCCAGCAGCTGGGCTAGCGGGGGAATCTACGAGCAGTACTTC. This translates into CASSWASGGIYEQYF.

This clone occurred many times. The chain combines TRBV12-5 with TRBJ2-2; no clear D. The CDR3 runs to 18 residues. V shed 0 bases and J shed 3 bases, with 17 bases lying between them. Per germline, CDR1 LGHNT and CDR2 FRNRAP. Here the CDR3 reads CASGLVDFTHGYTGELFF. For the CDR3, the DNA is TGTGCTAGTGGTTTGGTAGACTTCACCCACGGGTACACCGGGGAGCTGTTTTTT.

The chain is built from TRBV18 and TRBJ2-7; possible D gene TRBD2, 6 bases. Trimming took off 8 bases at V and 5 bases at J, with 25 bases between the two ends. Germline V gene lookup returns CDR1 KGHSH and CDR2 LQKENI. This CDR3 contains 16 residues. DNA for the CDR3: TGTGCCAGCACCCGAAGCCTAGTACCCTCGGGGGACGAGCAGTACTTC. Translating gives CASTRSLVPSGDEQYF.

The rearrangement links TRBV11-2 to TRBJ2-3, with D uncertain. The CDR3 extends over 13 amino acids. V lost 1 base, J lost 3 bases, and 5 bases lay in between. Germline CDR1 is SGHAT and CDR2 is FQNNGV. DNA for the CDR3: TGTGCCAGCAGCTTAGTTTGGACAGATACGCAGTATTTT. Translation: CASSLVWTDTQYF.